These 6 T cell receptor beta chains were sequenced from one sample in a study of cytotoxic CD8 clonotypes in ibrutinib-treated CLL. Assay used: immunoSEQ multiplex PCR; TCRdb lists only in-frame clones, some missing. The profile shows about 130,000 clones, about 70% of them singletons. This specimen consisted of PBMCs, obtained after 24 months of ibrutinib treatment. The receptors originated from a human donor with chronic lymphocytic leukemia.

The chain is built from TRBV7-9 and TRBJ2-3, with 11 bases identical to TRBD2. There are 17 residues in the CDR3. Losses at the gene ends were 1 base for V and 8 bases for J; bases not matched to a gene: 11. Germline CDR1 and CDR2: SEHNR and FQNEAQ (reference sequence). This CDR3 reads CASSLVLAGGWAGTQYF. In DNA form, the CDR3 reads TGTGCCAGCAGCTTAGTCCTAGCGGGGGGTTGGGCCGGTACGCAGTATTTT.

This chain connects TRBV30 to TRBJ1-4, with D uncertain. CDR1 and CDR2 from the germline V gene are GTSNPN and SVGIG (reference sequence). The CDR3 spans 14 residues. V was pared by 3 bases and J by 2 bases, with 10 bases between. CDR3 bases: TGTGCCTGGAGCACGGGATCGACTAATGAAAAACTGTTTTTT. Translated: CAWSTGSTNEKLFF.

This clone turned up a few times. V usage is TRBV27 and J usage is TRBJ2-3; D is undetermined. Between the trimmed V and J ends, which lost 6 bases and 4 bases, there was a span of 8 bases. The CDR3 totals 12 residues. Germline loops: CDR1 MNHEY, CDR2 SMNVEV (reference sequence). DNA of the CDR3: TGTGCCAGCAGGACCCAATCAGATACGCAGTATTTT. This codes for CASRTQSDTQYF.

A few counts support this clone. This sequence joins TRBV10-1 and TRBJ1-1; 9 positions match TRBD1. The CDR3 loop spans 17 amino acids. CDR1 WNHNN and CDR2 SYGVQD come from the germline V gene (reference sequence). V lost 9 bases and J lost 0; bases outside the gene matches: 14. This CDR3 is CARDTPGDREMNTEAFF. The CDR3 region has the DNA TGCGCCAGAGATACACCGGGGGACAGGGAGATGAACACTGAAGCTTTCTTT.

This chain uses TRBV19 with TRBJ1-2, with D possibly matching TRBD1 (5 bases). This CDR3 comprises 16 residues. Germline V gene sequence: CDR1 LNHDA, CDR2 SQIVND (reference sequence). Trimming removed 4 bases from V and 4 bases from J, with 19 bases in between. CDR3 DNA sequence: TGTGCCAGTAGTAAACGGGACTCCCCGGAGGGCTATGGCTACACCTTC. Translated, it gives CASSKRDSPEGYGYTF.

This clone was recorded once. This chain links TRBV28 with TRBJ1-1, with TRBD1 as a possible D gene (5 bases). V gave up 6 bases and J gave up 1 base, with 12 bases separating them. Germline V gene data show CDR1 as MDHEN and CDR2 as SYDVKM. The CDR3 consists of 14 residues. CDR3 sequence (DNA): TGTGCCAGCAGCCCCGGGACGGCGAACACTGAAGCTTTCTTT. Its translation is CASSPGTANTEAFF. The whole variable domain, remainder taken from reference TRBV28 and TRBJ1-1, is DVKVTQSSRYLVKRTGEKVFLECVQDMDHENMFWYRQDPGLGLRLIYFSYDVKMKEKGDIPEGYSVSREKKERFSLILESASTNQTSMYLCASSPGTANTEAFFGQGTRLTVV.